This T cell receptor beta chain appears in the sequencing data of a study of T cell repertoires in cytomegalovirus infection. TCRdb re-called the reads with MiXCR, one entry per CDR3 protein. Of about 890,000 distinct CDR3 sequences in the sample, around 31% were seen once. There are a few counts of this clonotype. Antigen: not known. The source material was cultured CD8+ T cells from PBMCs, sampled from culture after CMV antigen stimulation. The receptor was isolated from a human donor in good health (CMV status not recorded). Some clones in this sample may be carry-over from other donors' samples.

Here the CDR3 reads CASSLGVREEEQFF. In nucleotides, the CDR3 is TGTGCCAGCAGCTTAGGTGTCAGGGAAGAGGAGCAGTTCTTC. This rearrangement joins TRBV7-8 to TRBJ2-1, with D possibly matching TRBD1 (5 bases). The CDR3 consists of 14 residues. Germline lookup yields CDR1 SGHVS and CDR2 FQNEAQ. V lost 1 base to trimming and J lost 10 bases, with 14 bases between them.